Listed below are T cell receptor beta chains from one sample, sequenced in a study of cytomegalovirus exposure and HLA in healthy donors. Only in-frame clones appear in the TCRdb table, and some are missing; sequencing was by immunoSEQ multiplex PCR. Here the sample spans roughly 150,000 clones, 65% to 80% being singletons. Input material: PBMCs. Source of these receptors: a male donor in good health and CMV-seronegative. The CDR3 runs from the conserved cysteine through the conserved F or W. D genes are given only for firm matches. For some rows the clone size is stated as once, few or many, or as a class when expanded; others skip it.

j_call v_call clone_size d_call cdr3_nt cdr3_aa
TRBJ1-2 TRBV18 . . TGTGCCAGCTCACCGGGACTCCTGAATGGCTACACCTTC CASSPGLLNGYTF
TRBJ1-4 TRBV7-3 . . TGTGCCAGCCGCGGGTTTAGCGGCAGCGCAACTAATGAAAAACTGTTTTTT CASRGFSGSATNEKLFF
TRBJ1-5 TRBV2 . TRBD1 TGTGCCAGCAGTAGTGGACAGGAGTTAAATCAGCCCCAGCATTTT CASSSGQELNQPQHF
TRBJ2-1 TRBV9 . TRBD1 TGTGCCAGCAGCGTAGGGGACAGGGTTTTTCGCAATGAGCAGTTCTTC CASSVGDRVFRNEQFF
TRBJ2-4 TRBV5-5 . TRBD2 TGTGCCAGCAGCTTGGTAGCTAGCGGGGGAAAAAACATTCAGTACTTC CASSLVASGGKNIQYF
TRBJ1-2 TRBV9 once . TGTGCCAGCAGCCCTACAGGTTTTGACTATGGCTACACCTTC CASSPTGFDYGYTF
TRBJ2-7 TRBV10-3 . . TGTGCCATCAGTGAGTCAGGGGGAACCACCGAGCAGTACTTC CAISESGGTTEQYF
TRBJ2-3 TRBV6-5 . TRBD2 TGTGCCAGCAGTCCCTCCCGGGGGGACACAGATACGCAGTATTTT CASSPSRGDTDTQYF
TRBJ1-2 TRBV7-9 once TRBD1 TGTGCCAGCAGCCCTCGGGACAGCTCGTATGGCTACACCTTC CASSPRDSSYGYTF
TRBJ1-1 TRBV6-5 . . TGTGCCAGCAAGAGGGGGGGGGAAAGGAACACTGAAGCTTTCTTT CASKRGGERNTEAFF
TRBJ2-7 TRBV27 few TRBD2 TGTGCCAGCAGTCCCACGAGGGGAGCGGGAACCTACGAGCAGTACTTC CASSPTRGAGTYEQYF
TRBJ2-7 TRBV10-1 few . TGCGCCAGCAGTGACAGGACCTACGAGCAGTACTTC CASSDRTYEQYF
TRBJ1-4 TRBV13 . TRBD1 TGTGCCAGCAGCTATTGGACAGGGGGAAATGAAAAACTGTTTTTT CASSYWTGGNEKLFF
TRBJ2-1 TRBV15 once . TGTGCCACCAGCAGTTCCGGGACATACTCCTACAATGAGCAGTTCTTC CATSSSGTYSYNEQFF
TRBJ1-1 TRBV19 . . TGTGCCAGTAGCGGAGATTCTACTGAAGCTTTCTTT CASSGDSTEAFF
TRBJ2-5 TRBV7-9 . . TGTGCCAGCAGCTTAGGGACTCGAGAGACCCAGTACTTC CASSLGTRETQYF
TRBJ2-2 TRBV30 . . TGTGCCTGGAGTGTAATCGGTTCCGGGGAGCTGTTTTTT CAWSVIGSGELFF
TRBJ2-7 TRBV7-9 . TRBD2 TGTGCCAGCAGCCGGGGGACTAGCGGGAGTGTCTACGAGCAGTACTTC CASSRGTSGSVYEQYF
TRBJ2-3 TRBV28 . . TGTGCCAGCAGTTTAGGAGGGCGAGATACGCAGTATTTT CASSLGGRDTQYF
TRBJ1-3 TRBV30 . . TGTGCCTGGAGTGTACGGGGAGCCTCTGGAAACACCATATATTTT CAWSVRGASGNTIYF
TRBJ2-1 TRBV18 . . TGTGCCAGCTCACCATCGCTCACTAGTGAGGAGCAGTTCTTC CASSPSLTSEEQFF
TRBJ1-2 TRBV28 . TRBD1 TGTGCCAGCAGCCCCGGGGACAGGGTCTCGTTTGGCACCTTC CASSPGDRVSFGTF
TRBJ2-3 TRBV28 . TRBD1 TGTGCCAGCAGTTTACCTGGGACAGGGGCAGATACGCAGTATTTT CASSLPGTGADTQYF
TRBJ2-7 TRBV18 few TRBD2 TGTGCCAGCTCACCGGCAACGGGAGGGCTCTACGAGCAGTACTTC CASSPATGGLYEQYF
TRBJ2-3 TRBV7-8 once TRBD2 TGTGCCAGCAGCTTAGGATGGGTTAGCGGGGGCACAGATACGCAGTATTTT CASSLGWVSGGTDTQYF
TRBJ2-7 TRBV7-9 . TRBD1 TGTGCCAGCATCGGGACAGGGACCTACGAGCAGTACTTC CASIGTGTYEQYF
TRBJ2-5 TRBV14 . TRBD1 TGTGCCAGCAGCCAGGGGACCGGGACAGGGGCCGAGACCCAGTACTTC CASSQGTGTGAETQYF
TRBJ2-3 TRBV4-1 . TRBD1 TGCGCCAGCAGCCAGCTAGGACAGGGTCGCCCAGATACGCAGTATTTT CASSQLGQGRPDTQYF
TRBJ2-2 TRBV18 . . TGTGCCAGCTCACCACGTGATAGATCTGCATCGAACACCGGGGAGCTGTTTTTT CASSPRDRSASNTGELFF
TRBJ1-6 TRBV10-3 once TRBD1 TGTGCCATCAAAACAGGGGTTAATTCACCCCTCCACTTT CAIKTGVNSPLHF
TRBJ2-3 TRBV27 . . TGTGCCAGCAGTTTGAGGGAGACTGGCACAGATACGCAGTATTTT CASSLRETGTDTQYF
TRBJ2-1 TRBV5-1 . TRBD2 TGCGCCAGCAGCCTCCTAGCGGGAGCAGCCTACAATGAGCAGTTCTTC CASSLLAGAAYNEQFF
TRBJ1-5 TRBV27 few . TGTGCCAGCGGGGAGGGCAATCAGCCCCAGCATTTT CASGEGNQPQHF
TRBJ1-4 TRBV7-8 . . TGTGCCAGCAGCTACACAGGGCAGATCCCTAATGAAAAACTGTTTTTT CASSYTGQIPNEKLFF
TRBJ2-6 TRBV2 . . TGTGCCAGCAGCGAAGACACCAGCTCTGGGGCCAACGTCCTGACTTTC CASSEDTSSGANVLTF
TRBJ2-3 TRBV4-1 . TRBD2 TGCGCCAGCAGCCTCCGGAGACTAGCGAGGAATACCACAGATACGCAGTATTTT CASSLRRLARNTTDTQYF
TRBJ2-7 TRBV7-9 . TRBD2 TGTGCCAGCAGCCCCCAAGCGGGGGGGAGCGAGCAGTACTTC CASSPQAGGSEQYF
TRBJ1-2 TRBV29-1 . TRBD1 TGCAGCGTTGGGACAGGGCTTGGCTACACCTTC CSVGTGLGYTF
TRBJ2-4 TRBV5-1 . TRBD1 TGCGCCAGCAGCCTTAAACAGGGGTTAGCCAAAAACATTCAGTACTTC CASSLKQGLAKNIQYF
TRBJ1-2 TRBV28 . TRBD1 TGTGCCACAAAGACAGGGCTCTATGGCTACACCTTC CATKTGLYGYTF
TRBJ2-7 TRBV25-1 . TRBD1 TGTGCCAGCAGTGAGAACAGGGGGAACTACGAGCAGTACTTC CASSENRGNYEQYF
TRBJ1-5 TRBV28 . TRBD1 TGTGCCAGCAGTTTAGCGGGACAGGTCAATCAGCCCCAGCATTTT CASSLAGQVNQPQHF
TRBJ1-1 TRBV28 . TRBD1 TGTGCCAGCCCACCTCCGGGACAGATGAACACTGAAGCTTTCTTT CASPPPGQMNTEAFF
TRBJ2-3 TRBV19 . TRBD2 TGTGCCAGTAGTCTAGCGGGAGCTGAGGGGGATACGCAGTATTTT CASSLAGAEGDTQYF
TRBJ1-2 TRBV29-1 . TRBD1 TGCAGCGTTGTGGCCCCCAGGGACAGTTTTCGGTATGGCTACACCTTC CSVVAPRDSFRYGYTF
TRBJ2-1 TRBV5-1 . TRBD2 TGCGCCAGCAGCCGGACTAGCGGGAGCTCCTACAATGAGCAGTTCTTC CASSRTSGSSYNEQFF
TRBJ2-2 TRBV21-1 . . TGTGCCAGCAGCAAAGGGGTAGCGGGGAACACCGGGGAGCTGTTTTTT CASSKGVAGNTGELFF
TRBJ2-5 TRBV28 . . TGTGCCAGCAGTCCACAGTTCCAAGAGACCCAGTACTTC CASSPQFQETQYF
TRBJ2-5 TRBV7-2 . TRBD1 TGTGCCAGCAGTAAAGACAGGGCTCAAGAGACCCAGTACTTC CASSKDRAQETQYF
TRBJ1-1 TRBV2 . . TGTGCCAGCAGTGTTTTGGCCCGGAACACTGAAGCTTTCTTT CASSVLARNTEAFF
TRBJ1-5 TRBV7-2 . . TGTGCCAGCAGCTTAGGATCCCAGGGAAGCAATCAGCCCCAGCATTTT CASSLGSQGSNQPQHF
TRBJ1-1 TRBV6-1 . . TGTGCCAGCAGTGAAATAGGACACGGTTACACTGAAGCTTTCTTT CASSEIGHGYTEAFF
TRBJ1-6 TRBV5-8 . . TGTGCCAGCAGCTTGGGTCAGGGAAATTCACCCCTCCACTTT CASSLGQGNSPLHF
TRBJ2-5 TRBV7-3 . TRBD1 TGTGCCAGCAGCTTGACAGGGGAATCCGAGACCCAGTACTTC CASSLTGESETQYF
TRBJ2-7 TRBV18 . . TGTGCCAGCTCACCATTTCACGGGTCCTACGAGCAGTACTTC CASSPFHGSYEQYF
TRBJ2-5 TRBV6-5 . . TGTGCCAGCAAATGGCGAGAGGCCCAGTACTTC CASKWREAQYF
TRBJ1-5 TRBV19 . . TGTGCCAGTAGTATTCAGGGCCTGAATCAGCCCCAGCATTTT CASSIQGLNQPQHF
TRBJ1-5 TRBV7-9 . . TGTGCCAGCAGCCGCCACCAGGGGACCAATCAGCCCCAGCATTTT CASSRHQGTNQPQHF